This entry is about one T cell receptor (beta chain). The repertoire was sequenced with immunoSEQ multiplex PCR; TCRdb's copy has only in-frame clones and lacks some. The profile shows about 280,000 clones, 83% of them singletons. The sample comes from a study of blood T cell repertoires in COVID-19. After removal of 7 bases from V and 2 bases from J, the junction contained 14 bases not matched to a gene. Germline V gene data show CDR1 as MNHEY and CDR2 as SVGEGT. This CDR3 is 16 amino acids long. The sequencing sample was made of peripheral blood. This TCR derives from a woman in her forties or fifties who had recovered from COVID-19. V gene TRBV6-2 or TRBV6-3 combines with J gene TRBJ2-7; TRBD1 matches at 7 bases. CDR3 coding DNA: TGTGCCAGCATCCCGGTTCCCGGACAGGAGACCTACGAGCAGTACTTC. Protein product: CASIPVPGQETYEQYF.